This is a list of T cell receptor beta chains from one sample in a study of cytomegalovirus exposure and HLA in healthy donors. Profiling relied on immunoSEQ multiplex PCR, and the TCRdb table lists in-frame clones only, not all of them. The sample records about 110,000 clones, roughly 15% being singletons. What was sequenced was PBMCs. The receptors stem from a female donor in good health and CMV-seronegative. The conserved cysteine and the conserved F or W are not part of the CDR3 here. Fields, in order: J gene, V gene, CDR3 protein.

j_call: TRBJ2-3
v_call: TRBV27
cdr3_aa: ASSLLGRESSTDTQY

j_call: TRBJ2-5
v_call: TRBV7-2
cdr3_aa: ASSLAGEAGAAY

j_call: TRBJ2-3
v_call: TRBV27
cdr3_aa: ASSLTRGNTDTQY

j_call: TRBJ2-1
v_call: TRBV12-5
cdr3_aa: ASGNRGRNEQF

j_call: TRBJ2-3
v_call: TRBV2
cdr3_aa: ASSLRGPTDTQY

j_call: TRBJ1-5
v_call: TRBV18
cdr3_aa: ASSPTGYSNQPQH

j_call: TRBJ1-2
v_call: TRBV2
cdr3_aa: ASSGEEKKDSNYGYT

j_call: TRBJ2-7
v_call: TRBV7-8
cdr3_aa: ASSLAYAYEQY

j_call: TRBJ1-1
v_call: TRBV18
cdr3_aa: ASSPSPAGGEAF

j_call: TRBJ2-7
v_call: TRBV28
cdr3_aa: ASSKYRVGDYEQY

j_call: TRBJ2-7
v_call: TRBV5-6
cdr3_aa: ASSWEPDSEQY

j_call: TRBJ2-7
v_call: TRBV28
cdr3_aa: ASNKKSYEQY

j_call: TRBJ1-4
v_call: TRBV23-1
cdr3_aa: ASRDGGNEKLF

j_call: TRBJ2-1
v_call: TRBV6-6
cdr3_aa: ASSYSRVALLF

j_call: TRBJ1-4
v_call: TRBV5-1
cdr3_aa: ASSRRDSDNEKLF

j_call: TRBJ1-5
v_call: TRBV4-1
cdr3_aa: ASSHDGQAAQH

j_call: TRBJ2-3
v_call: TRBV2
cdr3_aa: ATLGLAGTDTQY

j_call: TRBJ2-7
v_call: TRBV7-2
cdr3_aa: ASSLVGGRATYEQY

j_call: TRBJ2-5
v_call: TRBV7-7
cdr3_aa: ASSPGLAGGVETQY

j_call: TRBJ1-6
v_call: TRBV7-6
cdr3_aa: ASSDGTDSNSPLH

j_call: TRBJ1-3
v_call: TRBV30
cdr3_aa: AWSVGRASGNTIY

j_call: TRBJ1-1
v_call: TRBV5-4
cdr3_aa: ASSKRLSGGTEAF

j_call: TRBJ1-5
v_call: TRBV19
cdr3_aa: ASSGGANSNQPQH

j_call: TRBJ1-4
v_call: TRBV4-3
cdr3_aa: ASSQGGRGTNEKLF

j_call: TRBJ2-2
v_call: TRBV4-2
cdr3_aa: ASSQDPSGGFNTGELF

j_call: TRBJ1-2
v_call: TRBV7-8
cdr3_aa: ASSPTGGMIYGYT

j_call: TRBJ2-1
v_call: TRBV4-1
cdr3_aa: ASSQVVDRDPNEQF

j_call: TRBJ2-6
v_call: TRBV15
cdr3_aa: ATSRDRVLAGANVLT

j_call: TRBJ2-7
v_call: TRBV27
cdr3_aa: ASSPRTGLYEQY

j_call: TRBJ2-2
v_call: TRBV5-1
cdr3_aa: ASSLRGNGDTGELF

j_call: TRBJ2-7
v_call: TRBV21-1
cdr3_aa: ASSKAGGTSAYEQY

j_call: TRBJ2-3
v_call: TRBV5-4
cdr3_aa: ASSLVLQSADTQY

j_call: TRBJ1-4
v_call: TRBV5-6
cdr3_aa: ASSAGTTNEKLF

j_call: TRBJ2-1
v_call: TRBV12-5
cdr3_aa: ASGSSTGLAPNEQF

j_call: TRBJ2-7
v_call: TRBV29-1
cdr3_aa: SVSSGEQY

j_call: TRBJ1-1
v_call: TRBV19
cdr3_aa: ASSRGFSTEAF

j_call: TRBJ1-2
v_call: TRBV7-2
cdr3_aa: ASSPGQIYGYT

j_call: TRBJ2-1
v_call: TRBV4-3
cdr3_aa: ASSQVRAIAGAYNEQF

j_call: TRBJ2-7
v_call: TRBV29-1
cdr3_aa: SVVLAGPYEQY

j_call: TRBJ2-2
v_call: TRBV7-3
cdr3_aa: ASSVSGRADTGELF